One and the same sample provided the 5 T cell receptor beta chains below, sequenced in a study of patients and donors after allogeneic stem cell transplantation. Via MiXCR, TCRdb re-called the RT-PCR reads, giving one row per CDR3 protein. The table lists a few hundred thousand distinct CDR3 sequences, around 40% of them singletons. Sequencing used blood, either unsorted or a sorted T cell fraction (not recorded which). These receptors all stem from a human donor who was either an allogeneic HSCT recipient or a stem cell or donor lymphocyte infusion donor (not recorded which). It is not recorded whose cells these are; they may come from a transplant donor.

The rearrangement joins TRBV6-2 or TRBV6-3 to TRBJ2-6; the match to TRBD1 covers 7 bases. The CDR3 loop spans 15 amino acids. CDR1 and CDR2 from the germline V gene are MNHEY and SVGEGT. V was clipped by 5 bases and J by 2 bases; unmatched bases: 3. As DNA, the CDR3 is TGTGCCAGCAGTCCGACAGGGACTGGGGCCAACGTCCTGACTTTC. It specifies CASSPTGTGANVLTF.

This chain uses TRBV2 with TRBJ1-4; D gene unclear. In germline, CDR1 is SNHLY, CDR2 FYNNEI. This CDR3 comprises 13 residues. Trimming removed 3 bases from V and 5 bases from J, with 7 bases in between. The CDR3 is CASSDYENEKLFF. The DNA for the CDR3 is TGTGCCAGCAGTGACTACGAGAATGAAAAACTGTTTTTT.

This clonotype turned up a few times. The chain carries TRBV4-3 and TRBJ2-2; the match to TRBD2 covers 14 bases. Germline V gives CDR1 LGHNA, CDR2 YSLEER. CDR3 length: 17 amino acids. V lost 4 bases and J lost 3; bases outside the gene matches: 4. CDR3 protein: CASSRGLAGAYTGELFF. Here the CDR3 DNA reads TGCGCCAGCAGCCGGGGACTAGCGGGGGCTTACACCGGGGAGCTGTTTTTT.

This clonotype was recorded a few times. The CDR3 DNA reads TGCAGTGCTAGACTCGCAACTAATGAAAAACTGTTTTTT. This encodes CSARLATNEKLFF. The chain links TRBV20-1 to TRBJ1-4; no clear D. Deletions cut 2 bases from V and 0 bases from J, with 4 bases between. Germline assignment: CDR1 DFQATT and CDR2 SNEGSKA (reference sequence). This CDR3 contains 13 residues.

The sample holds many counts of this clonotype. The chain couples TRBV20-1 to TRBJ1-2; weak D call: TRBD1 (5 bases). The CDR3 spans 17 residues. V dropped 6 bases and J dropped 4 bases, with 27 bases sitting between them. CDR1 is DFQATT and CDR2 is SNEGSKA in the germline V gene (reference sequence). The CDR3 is CSASPRDFVAGGYGYTF. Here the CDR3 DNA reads TGCAGTGCCAGCCCGCGGGACTTTGTTGCGGGTGGCTATGGCTACACCTTC.